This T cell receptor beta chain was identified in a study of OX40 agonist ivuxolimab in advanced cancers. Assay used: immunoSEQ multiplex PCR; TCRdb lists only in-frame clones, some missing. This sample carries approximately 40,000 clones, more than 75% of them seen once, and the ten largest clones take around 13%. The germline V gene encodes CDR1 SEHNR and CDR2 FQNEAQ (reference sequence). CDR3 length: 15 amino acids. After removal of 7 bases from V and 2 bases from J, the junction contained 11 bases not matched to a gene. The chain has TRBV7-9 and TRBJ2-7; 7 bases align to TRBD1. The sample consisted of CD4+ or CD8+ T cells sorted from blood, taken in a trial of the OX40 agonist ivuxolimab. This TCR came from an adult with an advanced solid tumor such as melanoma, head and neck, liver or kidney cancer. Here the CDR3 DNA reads TGTGCCAGCACCGGTACGGGACAGTTGACCTACGAGCAGTACTTC. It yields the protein CASTGTGQLTYEQYF. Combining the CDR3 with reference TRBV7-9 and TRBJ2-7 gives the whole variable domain DTGVSQNPRHKITKRGQNVTFRCDPISEHNRLYWYRQTLGQGPEFLTYFQNEAQLEKSRLLSDRFSAERPKGSFSTLEIQRTEQGDSAMYLCASTGTGQLTYEQYFGPGTRLTVT.